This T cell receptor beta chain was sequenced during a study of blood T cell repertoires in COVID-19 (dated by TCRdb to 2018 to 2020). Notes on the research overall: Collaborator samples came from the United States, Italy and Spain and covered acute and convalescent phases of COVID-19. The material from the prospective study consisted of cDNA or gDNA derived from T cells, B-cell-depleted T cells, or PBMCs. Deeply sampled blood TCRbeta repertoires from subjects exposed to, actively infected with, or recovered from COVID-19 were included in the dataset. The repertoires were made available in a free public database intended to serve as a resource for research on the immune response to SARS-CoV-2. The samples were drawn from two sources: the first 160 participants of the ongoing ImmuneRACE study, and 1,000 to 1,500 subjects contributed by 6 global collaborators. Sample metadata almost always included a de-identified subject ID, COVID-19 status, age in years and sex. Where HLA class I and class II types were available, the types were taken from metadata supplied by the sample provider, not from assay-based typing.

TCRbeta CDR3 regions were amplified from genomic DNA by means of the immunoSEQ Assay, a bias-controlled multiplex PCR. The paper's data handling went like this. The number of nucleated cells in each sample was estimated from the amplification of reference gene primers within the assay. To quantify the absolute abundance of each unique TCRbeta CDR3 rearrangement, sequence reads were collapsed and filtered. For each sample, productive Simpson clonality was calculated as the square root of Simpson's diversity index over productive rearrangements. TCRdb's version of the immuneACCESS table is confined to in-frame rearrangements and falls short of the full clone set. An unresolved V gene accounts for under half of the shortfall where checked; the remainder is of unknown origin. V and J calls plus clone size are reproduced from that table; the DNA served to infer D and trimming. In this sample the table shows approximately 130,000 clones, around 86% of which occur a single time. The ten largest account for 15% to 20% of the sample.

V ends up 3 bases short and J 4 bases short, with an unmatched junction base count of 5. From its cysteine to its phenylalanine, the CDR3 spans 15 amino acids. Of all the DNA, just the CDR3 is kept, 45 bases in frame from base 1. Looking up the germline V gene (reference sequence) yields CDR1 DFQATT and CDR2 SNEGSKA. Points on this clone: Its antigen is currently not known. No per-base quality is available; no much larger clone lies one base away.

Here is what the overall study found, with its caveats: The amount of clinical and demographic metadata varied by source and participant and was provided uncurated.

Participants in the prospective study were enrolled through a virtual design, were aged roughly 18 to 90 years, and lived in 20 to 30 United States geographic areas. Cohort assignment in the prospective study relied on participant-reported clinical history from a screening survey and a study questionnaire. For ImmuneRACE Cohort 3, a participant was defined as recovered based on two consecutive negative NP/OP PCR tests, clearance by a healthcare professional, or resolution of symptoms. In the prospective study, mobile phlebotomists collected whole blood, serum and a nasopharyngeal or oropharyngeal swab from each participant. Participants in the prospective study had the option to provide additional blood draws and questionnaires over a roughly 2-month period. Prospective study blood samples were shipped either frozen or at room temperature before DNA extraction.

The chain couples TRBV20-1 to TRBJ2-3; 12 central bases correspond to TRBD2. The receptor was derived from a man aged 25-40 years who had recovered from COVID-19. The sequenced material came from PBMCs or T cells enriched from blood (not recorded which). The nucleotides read TGCAGTGCTAGTCTAGCGGGGGGGAGGGCAGATACGCAGTATTTT. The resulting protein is CSASLAGGRADTQYF.